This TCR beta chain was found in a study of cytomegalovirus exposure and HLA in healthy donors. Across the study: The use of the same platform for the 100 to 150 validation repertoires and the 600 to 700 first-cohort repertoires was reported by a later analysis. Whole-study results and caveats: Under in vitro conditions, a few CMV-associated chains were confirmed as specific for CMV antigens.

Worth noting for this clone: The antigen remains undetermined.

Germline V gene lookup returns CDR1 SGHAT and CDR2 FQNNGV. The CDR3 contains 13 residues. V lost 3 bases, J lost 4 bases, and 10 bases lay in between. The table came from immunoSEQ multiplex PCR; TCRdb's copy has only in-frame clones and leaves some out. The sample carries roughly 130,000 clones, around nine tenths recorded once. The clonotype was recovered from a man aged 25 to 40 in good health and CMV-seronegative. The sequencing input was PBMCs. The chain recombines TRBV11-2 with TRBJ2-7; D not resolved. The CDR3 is CASSFGPNYEQYF. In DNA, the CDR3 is TGTGCCAGCAGCTTTGGGCCGAATTACGAGCAGTACTTC.